One sample yielded the 27 T cell receptor beta chains listed below, sequenced in a study of shared clonotypes between healthy human individuals. The naive CD8 population came from CD45RO-negative cells selected for CCR7, without terminally differentiated effector memory CD45RA+ cells. This table comes from immunoSEQ multiplex PCR, and its TCRdb copy is limited to in-frame clones, with some not included. Of around 1.9 million clones listed, 90% to 95% are singletons. Material for sequencing was naive CD8+ T cells from PBMCs. The receptors derive from a young man in good health. Some clones in this sample may be carry-over from other donors' samples.

This clone was counted only a few times. The genes are TRBV29-1 and TRBJ1-1, with 8 bases that match TRBD1. The CDR3 loop spans 12 amino acids. The V and J ends lost 7 bases and 4 bases, in that order; junction bases with no gene match: 5. In germline, CDR1 is SQVTM, CDR2 ANQGSEA. CDR3 DNA: TGCAGCGAACGGACAGGGATCACTGAAGCTTTCTTT. It codes for CSERTGITEAFF.

This clone was picked up one time. The DNA of the CDR3 is TGTGCCACCGCTGGGACATTCTACGAGCAGTACTTC. It translates to CATAGTFYEQYF. The rearrangement links TRBV2 to TRBJ2-7, with D perhaps matching TRBD1 (6 bases). CDR1 is SNHLY, CDR2 FYNNEI, per germline. This CDR3 is built from 12 residues. The V and J ends lost 10 bases and 3 bases respectively, with 13 bases between them.

The V call is TRBV7-9, the J call TRBJ1-2; 9 positions match TRBD1. V shed 3 bases and J 8 bases; nucleotides not matched to a gene: 1. This CDR3 comprises 12 residues. Germline V gene sequence: CDR1 SEHNR, CDR2 FQNEAQ (reference sequence). The CDR3 is CASSLTGGGYTF. The DNA of the CDR3 is TGTGCCAGCAGCTTGACAGGGGGAGGCTACACCTTC.

The genes are TRBV27 and TRBJ2-6; D gene uncertain. The CDR3 extends over 15 amino acids. The V and J ends lost 2 bases and 0 bases respectively, with 5 bases between them. Germline V CDR1 and CDR2: MNHEY, SMNVEV (reference sequence). The CDR3 DNA reads TGTGCCAGCAGTTTAATGGCCTCTGGGGCCAACGTCCTGACTTTC. Translated: CASSLMASGANVLTF.

The chain employs TRBV5-6 and TRBJ1-1; perhaps TRBD1 as D (6 bases). CDR3 length: 14 amino acids. Germline V gene data show CDR1 as SGHDT and CDR2 as YYEEEE. V lost 4 bases and J lost 4, with 14 bases in between. CDR3 nucleotide sequence: TGTGCCAGCAGCCCGGAGGGGGTAAGCACTGAAGCTTTCTTT. The encoded protein is CASSPEGVSTEAFF.

The rearrangement joins TRBV11-2 to TRBJ2-2; D remains unclear. Trimming pared 0 bases from V and 0 bases from J, leaving 11 bases between. The CDR3 runs 17 residues. The germline V gene has CDR1 SGHAT and CDR2 FQNNGV. The CDR3 nucleotides are TGTGCCAGCAGCTTAGATCGGGCGAATCCGAACACCGGGGAGCTGTTTTTT. This sequence encodes CASSLDRANPNTGELFF.

The chain uses TRBV6-5 and TRBJ2-7; TRBD1 aligns across 11 bases. J gave up 0 bases and V 5 bases, and 0 bases lay outside the gene matches. Looked up from germline, CDR1 is MNHEY and CDR2 is SVGAGI. CDR3 length: 14 amino acids. The CDR3 bases are TGTGCCAGCAGTGGGACAGGGGGCTCCTACGAGCAGTACTTC. It codes for CASSGTGGSYEQYF.

This chain uses TRBV5-5 with TRBJ2-7, with no clear D. V dropped 0 bases and J dropped 3 bases, with 19 bases sitting between them. Germline CDR1 and CDR2: SGHKS and YYEKEE (reference sequence). The length of the CDR3 is 17 residues. The DNA for the CDR3 is TGTGCCAGCAGCTTGGACCTTAACTCGGTAGGGTACTACGAGCAGTACTTC. Its translation is CASSLDLNSVGYYEQYF.

V usage is TRBV4-2 and J usage is TRBJ2-2; D is ambiguous. V was shortened by 4 bases and J by 3 bases, with 18 bases between the two germline ends. The CDR3 sequence is 17 residues long. Germline values: CDR1 LGHNA, CDR2 YNFKEQ. The CDR3 DNA follows: TGTGCCAGCAGCCCTACTGTATACTCAGAGGACACCGGGGAGCTGTTTTTT. Translating it yields CASSPTVYSEDTGELFF.

The chain uses TRBV7-9 and TRBJ1-1; tentative D call: TRBD1 (5 bases). The V and J ends lost 1 base and 11 bases respectively, with 17 bases between them. The CDR3 loop spans 14 amino acids. The germline gives CDR1 SEHNR, CDR2 FQNEAQ (reference sequence). CDR3: CASSLGDSVIEAFF. CDR3 DNA: TGTGCCAGCAGCTTAGGAGACAGCGTGATCGAGGCTTTCTTT.

The chain carries TRBV7-8 and TRBJ2-1; TRBD1 matches at 8 bases. The CDR3 extends over 13 amino acids. Germline V gene data show CDR1 as SGHVS and CDR2 as FQNEAQ. Trimming removed 3 bases from V and 9 bases from J; junction bases left unmatched: 4. CDR3 in DNA: TGTGCCAGCAGCTTGGACAGGGCAGCTGAGCAGTTCTTC. As protein: CASSLDRAAEQFF.

Concerning this clone: The sample contains more than one DNA sequence encoding this CDR3. This chain links TRBV9 with TRBJ2-1, with TRBD2 matching 7 bases. The CDR3 sequence is 15 residues long. CDR1 and CDR2 (germline): SGDLS, YYNGEE. J lost 0 bases, V lost 1 base, and 1 base had no gene match. CDR3 amino acids: CASSVSGTSYNEQFF. As DNA, the CDR3 is TGTGCCAGCAGCGTAAGCGGGACCTCCTACAATGAGCAGTTCTTC.

The V and J genes are TRBV7-9 and TRBJ2-1; a possible D gene is TRBD2 (6 bases). CDR3 length: 17 amino acids. Germline values: CDR1 SEHNR, CDR2 FQNEAQ (reference sequence). Trimming stripped 7 bases from V and 6 bases from J, with 25 bases between. CDR3 coding DNA: TGTGCCAGCACCACTAACCGGGACTCAAACTCGGGCAATGAGCAGTTCTTC. This encodes CASTTNRDSNSGNEQFF.

The chain carries TRBV7-9 and TRBJ2-3, with 9 bases aligning to TRBD1. Germline V gene lookup returns CDR1 SEHNR and CDR2 FQNEAQ (reference sequence). This CDR3 comprises 19 residues. V trimming: 5 bases; J trimming: 0 bases; junction bases outside the gene matches: 15. The CDR3 coding sequence is TGTGCCAGCAGCGGTACCGGGACAGGGCATACCGCTAGCACAGATACGCAGTATTTT. It codes for CASSGTGTGHTASTDTQYF.

The J gene is TRBJ2-7, the V gene TRBV11-2, with D perhaps TRBD2 (5 bases). There are 13 residues in the CDR3. V was cut by 5 bases and J by 3 bases, with 11 bases left in between. Germline-derived CDR1 and CDR2 are SGHAT and FQNNGV. CDR3 bases: TGTGCCAGCAGCCCGGGGTCCCACTACGAGCAGTACTTC. Translation gives CASSPGSHYEQYF.

The chain employs TRBV7-9 and TRBJ2-7; TRBD2 might be the D (6 bases). Germline CDR1 is SEHNR and CDR2 is FQNEAQ (reference sequence). The CDR3 extends over 13 amino acids. V was trimmed by 3 bases and J by 5 bases, leaving 11 bases between them. CDR3 nucleotide sequence: TGTGCCAGCAGCTTGGGGGGAGTCAACGAGCAGTACTTC. Protein sequence: CASSLGGVNEQYF.

This chain links TRBV4-3 with TRBJ2-1, with D possibly matching TRBD2 (6 bases). V was trimmed by 4 bases and J by 5 bases, leaving 18 bases between them. Germline V lookup: CDR1 LGHNA, CDR2 YSLEER. The CDR3 is 16 residues long. CDR3 sequence: CASSRTFGGRNNEQFF. In DNA, the CDR3 is TGCGCCAGCAGCCGAACGTTTGGAGGGAGAAACAATGAGCAGTTCTTC.

The chain uses TRBV10-2 and TRBJ1-2; D unclear. CDR1 is WSHSY, CDR2 SAAADI, per germline. The CDR3 loop spans 14 amino acids. V gave up 2 bases and J gave up 2 bases, with 9 bases separating them. CDR3 nucleotide sequence: TGCGCCAGCAGTGAGACCTCTGGGAACTATGGCTACACCTTC. It is translated as CASSETSGNYGYTF.

Remarks on this clone: Sequence at one end of the junction differs from germline and may be a read error. The chain combines TRBV4-3 with TRBJ2-7, with TRBD1 as a possible D gene (6 bases). CDR3 length: 15 amino acids. Germline CDR1 LGHNA, CDR2 YSLEER. The CDR3 nucleotides read TGCGCCAGCAGCCAAGCGACAGGCGGCTCCCACGAGCAGTACTTC. It yields the protein CASSQATGGSHEQYF.

The gene calls are TRBV18 and TRBJ1-1; a weak D match, TRBD1 (6 bases). The CDR3 is 12 amino acids. Between the trimmed V and J ends, which lost 5 bases and 9 bases, there was a span of 13 bases. Per germline, CDR1 KGHSH and CDR2 LQKENI. In DNA form, the CDR3 reads TGTGCCAGCTCAGAAGCAGGGGTAAAAGCTTTCTTT. The encoded protein is CASSEAGVKAFF.

This chain connects TRBV28 to TRBJ2-3; D is unclear. The germline gives CDR1 MDHEN, CDR2 SYDVKM. Trimming removed 7 bases from V and 4 bases from J, with 15 bases in between. This CDR3 comprises 14 residues. CDR3 residues: CASTPGLSPDTQYF. The CDR3 DNA reads TGTGCCAGCACCCCAGGATTGAGCCCAGATACGCAGTATTTT.

V is TRBV4-1 and J is TRBJ2-2; D possibly corresponds to TRBD2 (6 bases). V lost 4 bases and J 7 bases, leaving 19 bases between the germline ends. Per germline, CDR1 MGHRA and CDR2 YSYEKL. The CDR3 contains 16 residues. The CDR3 is CASSLTPAGSGGELFF. In DNA form, the CDR3 reads TGCGCCAGCAGCCTGACCCCTGCCGGGAGTGGCGGGGAGCTGTTTTTT.

The rearrangement joins TRBV18 to TRBJ2-7; 7 nucleotides align to TRBD1. V lost 5 bases to trimming and J lost 0 bases; unmatched junction nucleotides: 7. CDR3 length: 15 residues. From germline, CDR1 is KGHSH and CDR2 LQKENI. The CDR3 loop reads CASSGPGQTSYEQYF. CDR3 DNA sequence: TGTGCCAGCTCAGGACCGGGACAGACCTCCTACGAGCAGTACTTC.

This clone was seen a single time. DNA of the CDR3: TGTGCCAGCAGCTTAGAAATTAGCTCCGAGCAGTACTTC. It is translated as CASSLEISSEQYF. V and J are TRBV11-2 and TRBJ2-7, with no clear D. Deletions cut 0 bases from V and 6 bases from J, with 9 bases between. CDR1 and CDR2 from the germline V gene are SGHAT and FQNNGV. This CDR3 comprises 13 residues. Supplemented by reference TRBV11-2 and TRBJ2-7, the full variable domain reads EAGVAQSPRYKIIEKRQSVAFWCNPISGHATLYWYQQILGQGPKLLIQFQNNGVVDDSQLPKDRFSAERLKGVDSTLKIQPAKLEDSAVYLCASSLEISSEQYFGPGTRLTVT.

In the case of this clone: Other DNA variants within this sample encode the same CDR3. The chain couples TRBV28 to TRBJ1-5; D perhaps matches TRBD1 (6 bases). Germline-derived CDR1 and CDR2 are MDHEN and SYDVKM. The CDR3 runs 15 residues. With 5 bases removed from V and 4 bases from J, the gap between germline ends came to 15 bases. The CDR3 here is CASSPPGGGNQPQHF. DNA of the CDR3: TGTGCCAGCAGTCCCCCCGGGGGCGGGAATCAGCCCCAGCATTTT. Full variable domain (outside the CDR3, taken from reference TRBV28 and TRBJ1-5): DVKVTQSSRYLVKRTGEKVFLECVQDMDHENMFWYRQDPGLGLRLIYFSYDVKMKEKGDIPEGYSVSREKKERFSLILESASTNQTSMYLCASSPPGGGNQPQHFGDGTRLSIL.

This chain connects TRBV27 to TRBJ2-7; no definite D call. Germline V gives CDR1 MNHEY, CDR2 SMNVEV (reference sequence). Between the trimmed V and J ends, which lost 8 bases and 7 bases, there was a span of 18 bases. The CDR3 loop spans 13 amino acids. CDR3 in DNA: TGTGCCAGCGGCTCCCGTGCGCGGCTTGAGCAGTACTTC. Protein sequence: CASGSRARLEQYF.

The chain carries TRBV10-1 and TRBJ2-2; no definite D call. V lost 1 base to trimming and J lost 0 bases, with 6 bases between them. Per the germline V gene, CDR1 is WNHNN and CDR2 is SYGVQD (reference sequence). CDR3 length: 15 residues. The CDR3 nucleotides read TGCGCCAGCAGTGAGTTCAGAGCGAACACCGGGGAGCTGTTTTTT. As protein: CASSEFRANTGELFF.